This TCR beta chain was profiled in a study of cytomegalovirus exposure and HLA in healthy donors. Notes on the study in general: Testing in vitro showed a few CMV-associated chains specific for CMV antigens.

The donors were healthy bone marrow donors. With regard to this clone: Its antigen is still unknown.

The PCR used 60 Vbeta and 13 Jbeta primers. Data came from immunoSEQ multiplex PCR; TCRdb stores just in-frame clones and leaves some out. The table has fewer than 150,000 clones, approximately 80% seen once. CDR1 and CDR2 (germline): MGHRA, YSYEKL. This CDR3 is 13 amino acids long. V gave up 0 bases and J gave up 3 bases, with 5 bases separating them. This TCR was sampled from a man aged 25-45 years in good health and CMV-seronegative. The sequenced sample consisted of PBMCs. V usage is TRBV4-1 and J usage is TRBJ1-1; D not certain. The CDR3 loop is CASSQDPYTEAFF. CDR3 in DNA: TGCGCCAGCAGCCAAGATCCATACACTGAAGCTTTCTTT.